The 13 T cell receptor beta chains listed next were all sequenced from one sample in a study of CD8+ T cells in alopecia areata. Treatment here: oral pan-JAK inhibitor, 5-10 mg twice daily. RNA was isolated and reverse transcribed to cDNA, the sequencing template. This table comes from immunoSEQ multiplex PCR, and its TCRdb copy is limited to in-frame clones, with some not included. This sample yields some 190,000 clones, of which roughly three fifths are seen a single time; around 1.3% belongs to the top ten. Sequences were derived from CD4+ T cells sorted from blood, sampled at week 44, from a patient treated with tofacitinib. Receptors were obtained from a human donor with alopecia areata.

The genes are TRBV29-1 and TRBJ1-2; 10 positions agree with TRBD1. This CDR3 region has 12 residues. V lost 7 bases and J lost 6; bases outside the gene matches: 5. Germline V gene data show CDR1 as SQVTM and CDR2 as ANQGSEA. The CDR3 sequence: CSAAGQGNGYTF. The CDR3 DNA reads TGCAGCGCCGCGGGACAGGGGAATGGCTACACCTTC.

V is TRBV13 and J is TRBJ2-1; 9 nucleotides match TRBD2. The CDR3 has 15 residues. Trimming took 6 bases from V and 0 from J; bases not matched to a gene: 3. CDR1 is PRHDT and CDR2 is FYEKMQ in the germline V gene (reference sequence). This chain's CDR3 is CASSYSGSSYNEQFF. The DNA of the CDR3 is TGTGCCAGCAGTTATAGCGGGAGCTCCTACAATGAGCAGTTCTTC.

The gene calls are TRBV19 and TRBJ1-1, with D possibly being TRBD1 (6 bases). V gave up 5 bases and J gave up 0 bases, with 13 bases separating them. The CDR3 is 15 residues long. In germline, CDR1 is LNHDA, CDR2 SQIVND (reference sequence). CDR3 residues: CASSPGGAMNTEAFF. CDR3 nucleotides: TGTGCCAGTAGTCCGGGGGGGGCAATGAACACTGAAGCTTTCTTT.

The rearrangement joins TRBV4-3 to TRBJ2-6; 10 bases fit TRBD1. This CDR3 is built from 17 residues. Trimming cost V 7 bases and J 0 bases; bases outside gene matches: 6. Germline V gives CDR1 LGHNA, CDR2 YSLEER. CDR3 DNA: TGCGCCAGCACGCAGGGACAGGGGTACTCTGGGGCCAACGTCCTGACTTTC. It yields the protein CASTQGQGYSGANVLTF.

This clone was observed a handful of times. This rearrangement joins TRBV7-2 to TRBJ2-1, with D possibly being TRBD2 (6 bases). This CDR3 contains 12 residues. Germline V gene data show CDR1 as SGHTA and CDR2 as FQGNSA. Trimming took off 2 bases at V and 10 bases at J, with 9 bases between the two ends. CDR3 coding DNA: TGTGCCAGCAGCTTATCCCTAGCGGAGCAGTTCTTC. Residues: CASSLSLAEQFF.

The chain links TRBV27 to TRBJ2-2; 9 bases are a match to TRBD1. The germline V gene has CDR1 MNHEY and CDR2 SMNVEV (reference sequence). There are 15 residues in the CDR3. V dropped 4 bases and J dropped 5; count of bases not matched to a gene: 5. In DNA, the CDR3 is TGTGCCAGCAGTTCACAGGGGGCAAGAACCGGGGAGCTGTTTTTT. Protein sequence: CASSSQGARTGELFF.

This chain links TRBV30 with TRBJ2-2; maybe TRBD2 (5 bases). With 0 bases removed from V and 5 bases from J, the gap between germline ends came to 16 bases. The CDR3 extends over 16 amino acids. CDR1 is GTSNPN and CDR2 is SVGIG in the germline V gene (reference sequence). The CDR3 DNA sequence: TGTGCCTGGAGTGTACCCCTAAGCCGGGGTACCGGGGAGCTGTTTTTT. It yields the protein CAWSVPLSRGTGELFF.

Written as DNA, the CDR3 is TGCGCCAGCAGCCAAGATTTCGGGGGCACAGATACGCAGTATTTT. Translation: CASSQDFGGTDTQYF. The chain joins TRBV4-3 to TRBJ2-3, with D possibly matching TRBD2 (5 bases). The CDR3 is made up of 15 amino acids. With 0 bases removed from V and 1 base from J, the gap between germline ends came to 8 bases. Germline CDR1 reads LGHNA; CDR2 reads YSLEER.

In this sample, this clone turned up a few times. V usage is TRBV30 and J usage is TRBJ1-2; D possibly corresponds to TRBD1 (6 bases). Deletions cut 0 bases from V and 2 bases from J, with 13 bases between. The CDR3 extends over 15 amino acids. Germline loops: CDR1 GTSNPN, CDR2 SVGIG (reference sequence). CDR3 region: CAWSVAGELNYGYTF. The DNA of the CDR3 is TGTGCCTGGAGTGTGGCAGGGGAGCTGAACTATGGCTACACCTTC. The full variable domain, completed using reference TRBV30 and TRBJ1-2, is SQTIHQWPATLVQPVGSPLSLECTVEGTSNPNLYWYRQAAGRGLQLLFYSVGIGQISSEVPQNLSASRPQDRQFILSSKKLLLSDSGFYLCAWSVAGELNYGYTFGSGTRLTVV.

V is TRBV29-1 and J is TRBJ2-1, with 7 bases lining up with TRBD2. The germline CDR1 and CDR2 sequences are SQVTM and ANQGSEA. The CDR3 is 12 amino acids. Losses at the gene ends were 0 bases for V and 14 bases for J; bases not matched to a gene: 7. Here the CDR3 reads CSVEEGVLAEFF. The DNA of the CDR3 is TGCAGCGTTGAAGAAGGAGTGCTAGCGGAGTTCTTC.

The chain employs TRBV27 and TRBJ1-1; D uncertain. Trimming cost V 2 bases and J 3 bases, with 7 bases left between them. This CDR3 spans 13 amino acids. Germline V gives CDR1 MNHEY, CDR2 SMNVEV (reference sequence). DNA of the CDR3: TGTGCCAGCAGTTTAGGAGTGTACACTGAAGCTTTCTTT. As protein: CASSLGVYTEAFF.

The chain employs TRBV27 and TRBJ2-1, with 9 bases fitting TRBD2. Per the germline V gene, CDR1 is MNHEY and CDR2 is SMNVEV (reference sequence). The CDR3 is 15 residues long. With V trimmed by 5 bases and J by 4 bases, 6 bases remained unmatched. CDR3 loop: CASSPRLAAYNEQFF. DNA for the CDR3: TGTGCCAGCAGTCCACGACTAGCGGCGTACAATGAGCAGTTCTTC.

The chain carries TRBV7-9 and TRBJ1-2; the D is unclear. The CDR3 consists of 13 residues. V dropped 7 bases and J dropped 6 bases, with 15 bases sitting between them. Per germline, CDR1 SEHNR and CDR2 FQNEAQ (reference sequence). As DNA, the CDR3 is TGTGCCAGCACAGATTCAGACCGGGATGGCTACACCTTC. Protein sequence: CASTDSDRDGYTF.